This TCR beta chain was profiled in a study of cytomegalovirus exposure and HLA in healthy donors. The primer mix had 60 Vbeta and 13 Jbeta primers. The method was immunoSEQ multiplex PCR; TCRdb's version includes in-frame clones alone and lacks a portion of them. The sample yields about 180,000 clones, about four fifths seen once. Germline values: CDR1 SQVTM, CDR2 ANQGSEA. This CDR3 region has 10 residues. Of note for this clone: One end of the junction does not line up with germline, which may come from a read error. Other DNA sequences within the sample encode an identical CDR3.

The chain combines TRBV29-1 with TRBJ1-1; D might be TRBD1 (6 bases). Sequences were obtained from PBMCs. This sequence originates from a woman aged 30 to 39 in good health and CMV-seronegative. The CDR3 region is CSVATGEAFF. The CDR3 DNA reads TGCAGCGTTGCGACAGGCGAAGCCTTCTTT.